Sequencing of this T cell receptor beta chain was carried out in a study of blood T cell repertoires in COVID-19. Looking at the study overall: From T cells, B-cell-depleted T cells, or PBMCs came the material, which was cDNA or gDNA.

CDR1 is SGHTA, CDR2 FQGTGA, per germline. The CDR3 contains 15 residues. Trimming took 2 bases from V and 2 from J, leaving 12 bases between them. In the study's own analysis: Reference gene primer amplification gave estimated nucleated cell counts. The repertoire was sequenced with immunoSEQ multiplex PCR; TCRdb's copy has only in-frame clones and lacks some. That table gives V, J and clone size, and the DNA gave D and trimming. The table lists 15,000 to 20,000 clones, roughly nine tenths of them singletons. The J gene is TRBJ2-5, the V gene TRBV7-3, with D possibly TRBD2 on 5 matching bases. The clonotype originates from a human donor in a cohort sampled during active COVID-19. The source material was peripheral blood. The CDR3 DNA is TGTGCCAGCAGCTTATCGAGGGCTACGCAAGAGACCCAGTACTTC. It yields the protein CASSLSRATQETQYF.